The clone carrying this T cell receptor (beta chain) was detected only a few times. This sample was taken from a study of blood T cell repertoires in COVID-19. TCRdb keeps only in-frame clones here, not all; method: immunoSEQ multiplex PCR. The table lists about 80,000 clones, 89% of them singletons. CDR1 and CDR2 from the germline V gene are SGHVS and FNYEAQ. CDR3 length: 12 residues. The chain employs TRBV7-6 and TRBJ1-2; no reliable D call. Sequences were obtained from peripheral blood. The sequence derives from a man between 65 and 79 years old with active or convalescent COVID-19. The DNA of the CDR3 is TGTGTCCTGAGACTGGAGAACTATGGCTACACCTTC. Amino acids: CVLRLENYGYTF. Filled out from reference TRBV7-6 and TRBJ1-2, the complete variable domain reads GAGVSQSPRYKVTKRGQDVALRCDPISGHVSLYWYRQALGQGPEFLTYFNYEAQQDKSGLPNDRFSAERPEGSISTLTIQRTEQRDSAMYRCVLRLENYGYTFGSGTRLTVV.